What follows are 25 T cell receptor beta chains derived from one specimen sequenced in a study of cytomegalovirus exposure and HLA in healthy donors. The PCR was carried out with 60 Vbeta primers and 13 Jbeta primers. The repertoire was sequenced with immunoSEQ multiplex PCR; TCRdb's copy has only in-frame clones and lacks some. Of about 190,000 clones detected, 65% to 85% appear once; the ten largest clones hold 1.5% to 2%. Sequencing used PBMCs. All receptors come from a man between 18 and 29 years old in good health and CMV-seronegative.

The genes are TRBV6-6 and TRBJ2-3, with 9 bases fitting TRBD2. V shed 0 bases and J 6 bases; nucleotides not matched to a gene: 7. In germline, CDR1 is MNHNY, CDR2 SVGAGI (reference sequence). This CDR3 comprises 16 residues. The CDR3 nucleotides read TGTGCCAGCAGTTACTCCGGGACTAGCTTTGGCGATACGCAGTATTTT. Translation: CASSYSGTSFGDTQYF.

The CDR3 is CASSIVAGGTYEQYF. DNA for the CDR3: TGTGCCAGTAGTATTGTAGCGGGAGGAACCTACGAGCAGTACTTC. The V gene is TRBV19, the J gene TRBJ2-7, with 10 positions matching TRBD2. Germline values: CDR1 LNHDA, CDR2 SQIVND (reference sequence). The trim removed 3 bases at V and 2 bases at J, leaving 4 bases unmatched. The CDR3 length is 15 residues.

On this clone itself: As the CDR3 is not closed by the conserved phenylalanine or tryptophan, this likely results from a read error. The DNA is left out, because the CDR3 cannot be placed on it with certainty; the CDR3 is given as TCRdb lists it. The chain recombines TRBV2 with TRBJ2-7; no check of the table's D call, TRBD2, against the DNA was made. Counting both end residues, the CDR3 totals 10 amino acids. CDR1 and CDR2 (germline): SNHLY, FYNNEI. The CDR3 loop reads CASSEASPYL.

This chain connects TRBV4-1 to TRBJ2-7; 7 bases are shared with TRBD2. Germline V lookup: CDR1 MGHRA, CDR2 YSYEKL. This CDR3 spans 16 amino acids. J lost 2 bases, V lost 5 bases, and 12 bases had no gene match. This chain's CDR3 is CASSDLGEGKAYEQYF. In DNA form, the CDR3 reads TGCGCCAGCAGCGACCTCGGGGAGGGGAAGGCCTACGAGCAGTACTTC.

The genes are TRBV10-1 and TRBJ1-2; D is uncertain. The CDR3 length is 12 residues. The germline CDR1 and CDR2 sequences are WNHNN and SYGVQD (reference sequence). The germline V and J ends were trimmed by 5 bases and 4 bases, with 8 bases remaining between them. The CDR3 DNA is TGCGCCAGCAGTACCTGGAGCTATGGCTACACCTTC. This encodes CASSTWSYGYTF.

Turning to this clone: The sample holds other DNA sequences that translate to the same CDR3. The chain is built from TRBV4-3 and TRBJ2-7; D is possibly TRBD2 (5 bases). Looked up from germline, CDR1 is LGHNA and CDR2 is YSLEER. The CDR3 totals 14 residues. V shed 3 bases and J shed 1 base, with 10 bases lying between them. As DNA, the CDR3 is TGCGCCAGCAGCCAGGCGAGAGGGTCCTACGAGCAGTACTTC. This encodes CASSQARGSYEQYF.

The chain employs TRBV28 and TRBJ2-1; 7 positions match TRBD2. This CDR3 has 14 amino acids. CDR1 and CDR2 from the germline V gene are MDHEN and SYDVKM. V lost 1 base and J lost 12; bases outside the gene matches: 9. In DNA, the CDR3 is TGTGCCAGCAGTTTATCGGGGGAGGGATTCAGGCAGTTCTTC. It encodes CASSLSGEGFRQFF.

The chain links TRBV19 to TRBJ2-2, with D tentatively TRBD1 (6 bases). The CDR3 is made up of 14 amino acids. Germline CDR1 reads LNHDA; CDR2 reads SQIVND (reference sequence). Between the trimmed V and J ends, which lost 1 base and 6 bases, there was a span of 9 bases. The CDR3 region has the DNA TGTGCCAGTAGTATAGTGGCAGGGGCCGGGGAGCTGTTTTTT. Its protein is CASSIVAGAGELFF.

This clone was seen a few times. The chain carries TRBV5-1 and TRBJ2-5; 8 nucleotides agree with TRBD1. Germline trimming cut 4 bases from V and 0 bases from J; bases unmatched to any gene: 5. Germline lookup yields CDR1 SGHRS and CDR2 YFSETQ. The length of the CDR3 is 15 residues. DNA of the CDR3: TGCGCCAGCAGCGTTCAGGGGGCGAACCAAGAGACCCAGTACTTC. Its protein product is CASSVQGANQETQYF.

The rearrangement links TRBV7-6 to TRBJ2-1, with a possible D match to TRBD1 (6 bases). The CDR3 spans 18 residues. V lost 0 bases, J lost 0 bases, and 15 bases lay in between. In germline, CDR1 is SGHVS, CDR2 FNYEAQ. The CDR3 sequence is CASSLARGQPDSYNEQFF. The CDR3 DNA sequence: TGTGCCAGCAGCTTAGCGCGAGGACAGCCCGACTCCTACAATGAGCAGTTCTTC.

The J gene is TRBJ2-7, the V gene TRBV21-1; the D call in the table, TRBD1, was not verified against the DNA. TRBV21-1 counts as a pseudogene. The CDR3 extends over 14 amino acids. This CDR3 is CANLRQFRCYEQYF. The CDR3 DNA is TGTGCCAACCTTAGACAGTTTCGGTGCTACGAGCAGTACTTC.

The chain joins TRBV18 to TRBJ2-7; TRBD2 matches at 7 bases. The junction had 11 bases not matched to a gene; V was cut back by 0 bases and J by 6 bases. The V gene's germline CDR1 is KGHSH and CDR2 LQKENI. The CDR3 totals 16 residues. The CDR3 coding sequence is TGTGCCAGCTCACCACCTTCCGGCGGGAGATCAGGCGAGCAGTACTTC. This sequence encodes CASSPPSGGRSGEQYF. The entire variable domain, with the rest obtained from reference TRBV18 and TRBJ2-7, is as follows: NAGVMQNPRHLVRRRGQEARLRCSPMKGHSHVYWYRQLPEEGLKFMVYLQKENIIDESGMPKERFSAEFPKEGPSILRIQQVVRGDSAAYFCASSPPSGGRSGEQYFGPGTRLTVT.

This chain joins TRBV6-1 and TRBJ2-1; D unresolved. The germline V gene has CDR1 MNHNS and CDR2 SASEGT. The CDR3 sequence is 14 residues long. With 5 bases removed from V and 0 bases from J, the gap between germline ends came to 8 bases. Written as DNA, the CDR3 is TGTGCCAGCAGTTCCCTGAGCTCCTACAATGAGCAGTTCTTC. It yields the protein CASSSLSSYNEQFF.

CDR3 in DNA: TGTGCCAGTATGACAGGGGGCCTTCAGCCCCAGCATTTT. Translation: CASMTGGLQPQHF. The genes are TRBV19 and TRBJ1-5; the match to TRBD1 covers 10 bases. Germline V gives CDR1 LNHDA, CDR2 SQIVND (reference sequence). The CDR3 has 13 residues. Trimming took 7 bases from V and 6 from J; bases not matched to a gene: 3. Full variable domain (missing parts from reference TRBV19 and TRBJ1-5): DGGITQSPKYLFRKEGQNVTLSCEQNLNHDAMYWYRQDPGQGLRLIYYSQIVNDFQKGDIAEGYSVSREKKESFPLTVTSAQKNPTAFYLCASMTGGLQPQHFGDGTRLSIL.

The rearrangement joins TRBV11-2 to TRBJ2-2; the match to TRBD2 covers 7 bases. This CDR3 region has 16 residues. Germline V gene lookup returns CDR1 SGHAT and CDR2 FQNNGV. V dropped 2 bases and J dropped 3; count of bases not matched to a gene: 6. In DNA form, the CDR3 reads TGTGCCAGCAGCTTAATTGGGAGGGGAGACACCGGGGAGCTGTTTTTT. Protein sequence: CASSLIGRGDTGELFF.

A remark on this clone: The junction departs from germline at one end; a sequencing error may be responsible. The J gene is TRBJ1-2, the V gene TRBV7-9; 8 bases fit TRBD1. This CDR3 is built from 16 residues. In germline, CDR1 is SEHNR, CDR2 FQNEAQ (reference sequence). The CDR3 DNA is TGTTCCAGCAGCTTACAGGCAGGGGGCACTAACTATGGCTACACCTTC. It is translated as CSSSLQAGGTNYGYTF.

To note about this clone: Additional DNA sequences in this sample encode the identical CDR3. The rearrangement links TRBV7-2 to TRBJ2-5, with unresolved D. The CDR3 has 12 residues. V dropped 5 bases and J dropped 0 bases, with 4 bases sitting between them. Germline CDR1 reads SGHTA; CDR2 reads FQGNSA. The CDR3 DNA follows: TGTGCCAGCAGCCGGTACCAAGAGACCCAGTACTTC. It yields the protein CASSRYQETQYF.

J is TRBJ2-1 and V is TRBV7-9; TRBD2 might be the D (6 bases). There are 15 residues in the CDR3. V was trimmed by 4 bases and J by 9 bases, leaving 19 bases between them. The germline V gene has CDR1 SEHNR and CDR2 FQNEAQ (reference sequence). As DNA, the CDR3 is TGTGCCAGCAGCTCTAGCGTTGGGGCCTCGAGTGAGCAGTTCTTC. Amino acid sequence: CASSSSVGASSEQFF.

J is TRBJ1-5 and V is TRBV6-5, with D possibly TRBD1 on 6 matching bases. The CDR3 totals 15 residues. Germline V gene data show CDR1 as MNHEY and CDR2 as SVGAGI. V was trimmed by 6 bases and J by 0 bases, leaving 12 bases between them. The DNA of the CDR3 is TGTGCCAGCAGGGACAGCCTGTATAGCAATCAGCCCCAGCATTTT. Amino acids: CASRDSLYSNQPQHF.

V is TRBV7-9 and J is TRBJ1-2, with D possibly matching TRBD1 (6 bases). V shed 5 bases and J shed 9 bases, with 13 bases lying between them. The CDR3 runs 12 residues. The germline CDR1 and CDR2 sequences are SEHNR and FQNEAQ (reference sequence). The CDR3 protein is CASSPGDQSYTF. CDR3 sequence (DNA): TGTGCCAGCAGCCCAGGGGACCAAAGCTACACCTTC.

The CDR3 region has the DNA TGTGCCAGCAGTCCTGACAGGTCGCGCTCCTACGAGCAGTACTTC. Its translation: CASSPDRSRSYEQYF. The rearrangement links TRBV6-5 to TRBJ2-7; D possibly corresponds to TRBD1 (6 bases). The CDR3 runs to 15 residues. Per germline, CDR1 MNHEY and CDR2 SVGAGI. With 5 bases removed from V and 0 bases from J, the gap between germline ends came to 14 bases.

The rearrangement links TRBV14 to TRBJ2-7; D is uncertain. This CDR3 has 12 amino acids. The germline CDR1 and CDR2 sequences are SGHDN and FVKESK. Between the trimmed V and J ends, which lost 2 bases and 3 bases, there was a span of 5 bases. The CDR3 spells CASSQIGYEQYF. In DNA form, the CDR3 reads TGTGCCAGCAGCCAAATCGGCTACGAGCAGTACTTC.

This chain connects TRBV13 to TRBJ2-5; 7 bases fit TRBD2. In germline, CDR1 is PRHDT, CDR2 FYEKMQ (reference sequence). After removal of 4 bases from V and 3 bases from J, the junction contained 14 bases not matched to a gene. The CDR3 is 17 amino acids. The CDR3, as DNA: TGTGCCAGCAGCTCATGGACTAGTCGGGAAGAGGAAGAGACCCAGTACTTC. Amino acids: CASSSWTSREEEETQYF.

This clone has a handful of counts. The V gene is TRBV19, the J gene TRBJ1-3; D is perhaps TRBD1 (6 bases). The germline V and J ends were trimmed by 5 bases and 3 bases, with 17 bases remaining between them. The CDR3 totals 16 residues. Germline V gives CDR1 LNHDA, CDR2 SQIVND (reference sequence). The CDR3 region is CASSPTGPWFGNTIYF. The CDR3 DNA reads TGTGCCAGTAGTCCGACAGGTCCTTGGTTTGGAAACACCATATATTTT. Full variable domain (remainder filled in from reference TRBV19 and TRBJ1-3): DGGITQSPKYLFRKEGQNVTLSCEQNLNHDAMYWYRQDPGQGLRLIYYSQIVNDFQKGDIAEGYSVSREKKESFPLTVTSAQKNPTAFYLCASSPTGPWFGNTIYFGEGSWLTVV.

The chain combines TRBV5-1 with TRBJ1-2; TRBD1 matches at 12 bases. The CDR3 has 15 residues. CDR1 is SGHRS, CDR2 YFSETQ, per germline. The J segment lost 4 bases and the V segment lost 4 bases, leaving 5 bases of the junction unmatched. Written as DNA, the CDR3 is TGCGCCAGCAGCCAGGGGACAGGGGGCGGCTATGGCTACACCTTC. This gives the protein CASSQGTGGGYGYTF.